One and the same sample provided the 10 T cell receptor beta chains below, sequenced in a study of blood T cell repertoires in COVID-19. The method was immunoSEQ multiplex PCR; TCRdb's version includes in-frame clones alone and lacks a portion of them. This sample has about 180,000 clones, with 80% to 90% found just once. Sample: peripheral blood. These receptors all come from a woman aged 70-85 years with COVID-19, enrolled during active disease.

In this sample, this clone turned up once. J is TRBJ2-2 and V is TRBV5-1; no clear D gene. V dropped 0 bases and J dropped 0 bases, with 3 bases sitting between them. CDR1 is SGHRS and CDR2 is YFSETQ in the germline V gene. The CDR3 extends over 14 amino acids. CDR3 nucleotide sequence: TGCGCCAGCAGCTTGGACACGAACACCGGGGAGCTGTTTTTT. Encoded protein: CASSLDTNTGELFF.

This clone was found once. The rearrangement uses TRBV2 and TRBJ1-6; D is ambiguous. The V end was cut by 2 bases, the J end by 5 bases, with 7 bases between. Germline loops: CDR1 SNHLY, CDR2 FYNNEI. This CDR3 is built from 14 residues. CDR3 protein: CASSETSNNSPLHF. CDR3 sequence (DNA): TGTGCCAGCAGTGAAACCAGTAATAATTCACCCCTCCACTTT.

V and J are TRBV6-6 and TRBJ2-7; D unresolved. The CDR3 loop spans 13 amino acids. V lost 7 bases, J lost 0 bases, and 10 bases lay in between. CDR1 is MNHNY and CDR2 is SVGAGI in the germline V gene (reference sequence). CDR3 sequence reads: CASTRLHSYEQYF. The CDR3 bases are TGTGCCAGCACCAGGCTCCACTCCTACGAGCAGTACTTC.

The gene calls are TRBV27 and TRBJ1-2; 9 bases fit TRBD1. This CDR3 is built from 15 residues. CDR1 and CDR2 (germline): MNHEY, SMNVEV (reference sequence). V gave up 3 bases and J gave up 5 bases; unmatched junction bases: 7. The CDR3, as DNA: TGTGCCAGCAGTTTCACTGGGACAGGGATTTATGGCTACACCTTC. This sequence encodes CASSFTGTGIYGYTF.

V usage is TRBV5-4 and J usage is TRBJ2-7; 10 bases fit TRBD1. The CDR3 spans 14 residues. CDR1 and CDR2 from the germline V gene are SGHNT and YYREEE (reference sequence). V lost 5 bases and J lost 3; bases outside the gene matches: 5. CDR3 sequence (DNA): TGTGCCAGCAGTTTAGGGACAGGGGTCTACGAGCAGTACTTC. Its protein product is CASSLGTGVYEQYF.

This chain links TRBV11-2 with TRBJ2-5, with 8 positions matching TRBD1. CDR3 length: 15 residues. Germline V lookup: CDR1 SGHAT, CDR2 FQNNGV. Trimming removed 6 bases from V and 7 bases from J; junction bases left unmatched: 13. DNA for the CDR3: TGTGCCAGCAGAAAGTTCGGACAGGGTGCCGGGACCCAGTACTTC. It translates to CASRKFGQGAGTQYF.

J is TRBJ2-3 and V is TRBV29-1; 8 bases fit TRBD2. Germline V gene sequence: CDR1 SQVTM, CDR2 ANQGSEA. The CDR3 contains 15 residues. The J segment lost 1 base and the V segment lost 6 bases, leaving 9 bases of the junction unmatched. CDR3 DNA: TGCAGCGTACAAACTAGCGGAGGGGGCACAGATACGCAGTATTTT. As protein: CSVQTSGGGTDTQYF.

In this sample, this clone turned up once. The rearrangement links TRBV15 to TRBJ1-5; maybe TRBD1 (6 bases). This CDR3 comprises 17 residues. The germline V gene has CDR1 LNHNV and CDR2 YYDKDF (reference sequence). V lost 2 bases to trimming and J lost 1 base, with 15 bases between them. The CDR3 spells CATSRLTPQGSNQPQHF. CDR3 nucleotides: TGTGCCACCAGCAGATTAACACCACAGGGAAGCAATCAGCCCCAGCATTTT.

V usage is TRBV5-1 and J usage is TRBJ2-3; 8 bases match TRBD1. From germline, CDR1 is SGHRS and CDR2 YFSETQ. The CDR3 length is 15 residues. V was clipped by 4 bases and J by 1 base; unmatched bases: 5. CDR3 sequence: CASSMDRVGTDTQYF. The DNA of the CDR3 is TGCGCCAGCAGCATGGACAGGGTGGGCACAGATACGCAGTATTTT.

The gene calls are TRBV7-9 and TRBJ1-1; weak D call: TRBD1 (6 bases). Germline V CDR1 and CDR2: SEHNR, FQNEAQ (reference sequence). V was clipped by 0 bases and J by 8 bases, with 13 bases between them. The CDR3 extends over 14 amino acids. The CDR3 is CASSLAASQGEAFF. CDR3 coding DNA: TGTGCCAGCAGCTTAGCCGCTAGCCAGGGGGAAGCTTTCTTT.